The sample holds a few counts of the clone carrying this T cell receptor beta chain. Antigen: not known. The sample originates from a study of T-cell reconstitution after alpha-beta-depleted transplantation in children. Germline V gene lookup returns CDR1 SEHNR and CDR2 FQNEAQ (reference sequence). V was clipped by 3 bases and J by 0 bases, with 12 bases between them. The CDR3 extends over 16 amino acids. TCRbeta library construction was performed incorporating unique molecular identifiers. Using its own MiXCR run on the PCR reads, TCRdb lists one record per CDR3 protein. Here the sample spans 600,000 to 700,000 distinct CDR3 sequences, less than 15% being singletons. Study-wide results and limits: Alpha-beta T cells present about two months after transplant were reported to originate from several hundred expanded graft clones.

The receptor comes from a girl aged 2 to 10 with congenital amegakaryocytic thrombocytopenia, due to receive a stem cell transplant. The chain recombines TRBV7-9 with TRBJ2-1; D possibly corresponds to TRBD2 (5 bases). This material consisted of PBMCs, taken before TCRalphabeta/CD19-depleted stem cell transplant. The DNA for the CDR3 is TGTGCCAGCAGCTTTTATAGGGAGAGCTCCTACAATGAGCAGTTCTTC. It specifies CASSFYRESSYNEQFF.